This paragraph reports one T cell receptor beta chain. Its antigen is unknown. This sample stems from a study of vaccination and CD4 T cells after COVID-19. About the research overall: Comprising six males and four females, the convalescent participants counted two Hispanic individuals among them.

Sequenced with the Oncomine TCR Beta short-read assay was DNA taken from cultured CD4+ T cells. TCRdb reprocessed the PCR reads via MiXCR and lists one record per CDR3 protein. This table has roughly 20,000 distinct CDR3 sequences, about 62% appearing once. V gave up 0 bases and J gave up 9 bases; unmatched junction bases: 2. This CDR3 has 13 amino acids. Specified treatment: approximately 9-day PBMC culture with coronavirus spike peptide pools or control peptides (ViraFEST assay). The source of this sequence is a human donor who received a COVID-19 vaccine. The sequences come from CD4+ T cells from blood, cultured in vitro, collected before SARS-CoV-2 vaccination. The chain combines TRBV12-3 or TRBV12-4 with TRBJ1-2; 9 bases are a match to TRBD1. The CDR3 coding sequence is TGTGCCAGCAGTTTAGCTGGACAGGGGAGCTACACCTTC. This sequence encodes CASSLAGQGSYTF.